Described below is a single T cell receptor (beta chain) sequence and its context. Its cognate antigen is unknown. It was by quantitative 5'-RACE with molecular barcodes that TCR beta libraries were made. MiXCR was run by TCRdb on the 5' RACE reads, yielding one entry per CDR3 protein. The sample has approximately 140,000 distinct CDR3 sequences, around 42% seen once; the top ten hold roughly 15%. This specimen belongs to a study of CD8 T cells in ankylosing spondylitis. Points from the study as a whole: There was reportedly significant enrichment of clones that were disease-linked in matched ankylosing spondylitis synovial fluid. One TCR beta motif, made up of seven to nine highly homologous variants, appeared characteristic of ankylosing spondylitis blood. Before this, some motif variants had been reported in reactive arthritis synovial fluid and blood.

Material for sequencing was synovial fluid, either unsorted or a sorted T cell fraction (not recorded which). This receptor was obtained from a male donor with ankylosing spondylitis.

CDR3 nucleotides: TGTGCCAGCAGTGAAGCAGGGGGCGCTTTTCAGCCCCAGCATTTT. Protein product: CASSEAGGAFQPQHF. The chain joins TRBV6-1 to TRBJ1-5, with TRBD1 matching 7 bases. The CDR3 contains 15 residues. Germline lookup yields CDR1 MNHNS and CDR2 SASEGT. The junction had 5 bases not matched to a gene; V was cut back by 0 bases and J by 6 bases.